The present T cell receptor beta chain was sequenced within a study of human T cells and chemical hapten exposure. Study-level points and caveats: Counts of TCRs above 1 in 1000 frequency stayed unchanged with DPC sensitization. Donor immune responses may differ from healthy people's, since all donors had alopecia.

One entry per CDR3 protein results from TCRdb running MiXCR on the RACE reads. This sample has about 120,000 distinct CDR3 sequences, with approximately 13% found just once. Described time point: patch test 1, 2 weeks after DPC sensitization. Treatment specified: therapeutic diphenylcyclopropenone sensitization with weekly scalp DPC. The starting material, unfractionated whole blood, was used for total RNA extraction. As concerns this clonotype: Antigen specificity is unknown.

The V gene's germline CDR1 is MDHEN and CDR2 SYDVKM. Trimming removed 6 bases at V and 2 bases at J, with 14 bases between. The CDR3 consists of 14 residues. This chain links TRBV28 with TRBJ2-7, with D perhaps TRBD1 or TRBD2 (5 bases each). This TCR came from a man younger than 30 with alopecia areata. Some clones in this sample may be carry-over from other donors' samples. Sequenced here: whole blood, sampled in connection with sensitization to the hapten diphenylcyclopropenone (DPC). CDR3 nucleotide sequence: TGTGCCAGCAGCACCGGGACGCCTGCCTACGAGCAGTACTTC. Translating it yields CASSTGTPAYEQYF.